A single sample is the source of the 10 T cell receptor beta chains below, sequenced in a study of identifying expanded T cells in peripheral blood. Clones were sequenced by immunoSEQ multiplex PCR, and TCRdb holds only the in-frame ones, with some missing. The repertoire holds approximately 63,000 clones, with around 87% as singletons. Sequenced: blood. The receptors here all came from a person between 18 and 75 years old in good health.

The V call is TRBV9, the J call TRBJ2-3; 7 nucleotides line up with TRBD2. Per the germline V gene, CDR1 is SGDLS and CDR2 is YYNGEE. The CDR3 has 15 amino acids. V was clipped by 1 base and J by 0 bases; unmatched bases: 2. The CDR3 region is CASSVSGTSTDTQYF. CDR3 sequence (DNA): TGTGCCAGCAGCGTAAGCGGGACTAGCACAGATACGCAGTATTTT.

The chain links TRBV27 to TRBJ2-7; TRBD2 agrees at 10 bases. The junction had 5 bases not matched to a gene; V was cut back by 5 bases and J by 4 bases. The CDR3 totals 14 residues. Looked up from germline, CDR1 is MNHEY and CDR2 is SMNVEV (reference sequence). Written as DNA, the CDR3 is TGTGCCAGCAGTCTTGCTAGCGGGGGTTACGAGCAGTACTTC. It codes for CASSLASGGYEQYF.

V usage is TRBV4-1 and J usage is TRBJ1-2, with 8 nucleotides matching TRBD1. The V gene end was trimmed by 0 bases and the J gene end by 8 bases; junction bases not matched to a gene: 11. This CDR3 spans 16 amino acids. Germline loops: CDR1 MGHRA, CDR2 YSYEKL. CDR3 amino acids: CASSQDRTGFNRGYTF. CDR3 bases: TGCGCCAGCAGCCAAGATAGGACAGGGTTTAACCGAGGCTACACCTTC.

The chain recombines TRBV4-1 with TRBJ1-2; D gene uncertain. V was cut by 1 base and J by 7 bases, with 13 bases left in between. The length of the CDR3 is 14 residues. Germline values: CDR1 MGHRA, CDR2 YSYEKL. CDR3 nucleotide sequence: TGCGCCAGCAGCCAAGCGAGAGGGATTGGTGGCTACACCTTC. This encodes CASSQARGIGGYTF.

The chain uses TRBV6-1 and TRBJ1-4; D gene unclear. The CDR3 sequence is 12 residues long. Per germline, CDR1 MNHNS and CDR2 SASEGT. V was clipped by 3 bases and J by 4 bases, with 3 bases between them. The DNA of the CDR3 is TGTGCCAGCAGTGACAGTAATGAAAAACTGTTTTTT. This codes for CASSDSNEKLFF.

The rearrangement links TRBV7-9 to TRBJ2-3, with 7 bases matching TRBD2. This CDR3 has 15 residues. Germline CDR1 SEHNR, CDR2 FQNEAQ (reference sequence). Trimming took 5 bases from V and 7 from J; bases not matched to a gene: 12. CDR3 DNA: TGTGCCAGCAGCCCGAGTGGCGGGAGCCCGAATACGCAGTATTTT. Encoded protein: CASSPSGGSPNTQYF.

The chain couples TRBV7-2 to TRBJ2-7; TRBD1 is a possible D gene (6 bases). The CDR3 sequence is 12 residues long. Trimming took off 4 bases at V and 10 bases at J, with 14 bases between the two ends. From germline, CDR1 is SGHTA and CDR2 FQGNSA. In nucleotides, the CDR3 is TGTGCCAGCAGCTCCGGGACACTCCTACAGTACTTC. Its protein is CASSSGTLLQYF.

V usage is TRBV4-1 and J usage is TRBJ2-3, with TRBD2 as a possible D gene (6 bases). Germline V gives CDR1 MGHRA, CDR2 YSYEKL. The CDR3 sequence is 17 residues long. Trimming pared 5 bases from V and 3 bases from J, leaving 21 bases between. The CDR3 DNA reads TGCGCCAGCAGCGCGGGACCCCCCAGGCTGGTTACAGATACGCAGTATTTT. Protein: CASSAGPPRLVTDTQYF.

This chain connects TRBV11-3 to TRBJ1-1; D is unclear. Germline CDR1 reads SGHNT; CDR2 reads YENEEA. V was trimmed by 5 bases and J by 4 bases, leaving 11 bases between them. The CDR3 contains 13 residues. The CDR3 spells CASSRQPSTEAFF. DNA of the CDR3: TGTGCCAGCAGCCGACAACCCTCCACTGAAGCTTTCTTT.

The CDR3 loop reads CATRTATGELFF. CDR3 bases: TGTGCCACTAGAACGGCCACCGGGGAGCTGTTTTTT. V usage is TRBV19 and J usage is TRBJ2-2, with no clear D. The length of the CDR3 is 12 residues. The germline CDR1 and CDR2 sequences are LNHDA and SQIVND (reference sequence). V was pared by 10 bases and J by 4 bases, with 10 bases between.